This T cell receptor (beta chain) was captured in a study of metastatic and nonmetastatic thyroid tumors. Original processing notes: CDR3 was compared across clinicopathological groups, and the resulting differences were used to build a distant-metastasis classifier for papillary thyroid cancer. TCRdb re-called the PCR reads through MiXCR. The V and J calls and clone size come from TCRdb's table, not from the authors' own analysis. The sample carries approximately 70,000 clones, roughly a sixth recorded once. This clone has only a few counts. A read error may explain this, as a much larger clone is one base away. No patient had received any treatment before thyroid surgery. The CDR3 is made up of 15 amino acids. CDR1 is SQVTM and CDR2 is ANQGSEA in the germline V gene.

J is TRBJ1-2 and V is TRBV29-1, with 9 bases that match TRBD1. The sequenced material came from blood. The receptor was derived from a female donor with papillary thyroid cancer or a benign thyroid nodule (not recorded which). Some clones in this sample may be carry-over from other donors' samples. CDR3 DNA: TGCATCGTTAAGTCCGGGACAGGGAGATACTATGGCTACACCTTC. This encodes CIVKSGTGRYYGYTF.